This T cell receptor beta chain stems from a study of blood T cells in healthy people across ages. Each donor supplied around 10 milliliters of peripheral blood. In regard to this clonotype: Its antigen is unidentified.

The use of a sample-barcoded 5' primer and a J-beta primer mix characterized a second PCR of about 7 to 12 cycles. One entry per CDR3 protein results from TCRdb running MiXCR on the 5' RACE reads. The table has 550,000 to 750,000 distinct CDR3 sequences, around 21% seen once. The V and J ends lost 6 bases and 8 bases respectively, with 16 bases between them. The CDR3 spans 13 residues. Findings of the study overall: Greater diversity and more naive CD4+ cells were seen in long-lived donors than in aged donors. Expanded clonotype shifts may have been confounded, as the donors had an unknown CMV status.

The rearrangement uses TRBV12-3 or TRBV12-4 and TRBJ1-2; no clear D. Material for sequencing was blood. This clonotype was sampled from a man between 65 and 79 years old in good health. The CDR3 DNA reads as TGTGCCAGCAGCCCGGCGGGGTTGGGGGGCTACACCTTC. This encodes CASSPAGLGGYTF.